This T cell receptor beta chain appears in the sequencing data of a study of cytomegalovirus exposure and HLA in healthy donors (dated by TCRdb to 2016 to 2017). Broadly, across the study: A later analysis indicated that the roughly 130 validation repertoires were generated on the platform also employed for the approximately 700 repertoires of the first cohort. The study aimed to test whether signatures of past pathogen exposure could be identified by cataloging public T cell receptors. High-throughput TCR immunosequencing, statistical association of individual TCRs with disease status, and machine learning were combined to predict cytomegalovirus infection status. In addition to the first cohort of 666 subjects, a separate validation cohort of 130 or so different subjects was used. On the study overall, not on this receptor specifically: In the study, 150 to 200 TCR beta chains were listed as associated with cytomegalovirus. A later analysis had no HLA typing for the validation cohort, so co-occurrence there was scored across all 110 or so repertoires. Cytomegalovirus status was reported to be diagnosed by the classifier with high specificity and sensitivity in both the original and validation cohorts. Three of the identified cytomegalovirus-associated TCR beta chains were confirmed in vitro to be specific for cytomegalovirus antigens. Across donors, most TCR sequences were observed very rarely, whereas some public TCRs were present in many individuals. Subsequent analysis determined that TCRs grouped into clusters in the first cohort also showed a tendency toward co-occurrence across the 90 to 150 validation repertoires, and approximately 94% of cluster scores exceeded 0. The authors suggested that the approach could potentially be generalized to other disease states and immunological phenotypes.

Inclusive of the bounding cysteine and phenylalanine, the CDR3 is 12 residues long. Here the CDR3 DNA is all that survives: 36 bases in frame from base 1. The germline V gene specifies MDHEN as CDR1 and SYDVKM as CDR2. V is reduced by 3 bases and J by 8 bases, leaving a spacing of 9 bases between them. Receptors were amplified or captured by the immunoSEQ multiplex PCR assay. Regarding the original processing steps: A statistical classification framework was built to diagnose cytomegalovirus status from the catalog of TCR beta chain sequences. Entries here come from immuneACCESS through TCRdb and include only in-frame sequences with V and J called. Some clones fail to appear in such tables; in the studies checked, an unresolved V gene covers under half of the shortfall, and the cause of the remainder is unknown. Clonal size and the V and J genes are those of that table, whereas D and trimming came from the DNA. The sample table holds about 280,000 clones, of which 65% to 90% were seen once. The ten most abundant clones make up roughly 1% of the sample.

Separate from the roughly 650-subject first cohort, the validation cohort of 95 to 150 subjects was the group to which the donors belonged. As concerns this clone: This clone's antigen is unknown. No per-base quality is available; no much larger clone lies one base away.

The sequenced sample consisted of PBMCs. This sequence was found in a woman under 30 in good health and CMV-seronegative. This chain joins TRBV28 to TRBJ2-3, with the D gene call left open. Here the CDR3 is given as CASSFPELTQYF. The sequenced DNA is TGTGCCAGCAGTTTCCCTGAGCTTACGCAGTATTTT.